This passage covers 20 T cell receptor beta chains from one sample sequenced in a study of blood T cell repertoires in COVID-19. Profiled with immunoSEQ multiplex PCR; TCRdb holds only in-frame clones, not every one. Of 100,000 or so clones in the sample, 70% to 85% are singletons; the top ten hold 9.8%. Sequencing used peripheral blood. The receptor source for this set is a man in his 60s with active or convalescent COVID-19.

V and J are TRBV19 and TRBJ2-5; 7 nucleotides line up with TRBD1. The CDR3 loop spans 16 amino acids. J gave up 3 bases and V 2 bases, and 9 bases lay outside the gene matches. Germline CDR1 is LNHDA and CDR2 is SQIVND (reference sequence). CDR3 DNA sequence: TGTGCCAGTAGTATAACCCCCCCCACAGGGGAAGAGACCCAGTACTTC. This translates into CASSITPPTGEETQYF. The full variable domain, in which reference TRBV19 and TRBJ2-5 provide the parts outside the CDR3, is DGGITQSPKYLFRKEGQNVTLSCEQNLNHDAMYWYRQDPGQGLRLIYYSQIVNDFQKGDIAEGYSVSREKKESFPLTVTSAQKNPTAFYLCASSITPPTGEETQYFGPGTRLLVL.

The chain joins TRBV14 to TRBJ2-5; 12 bases line up with TRBD1. V was pared by 3 bases and J by 5 bases, with 7 bases of the junction left unmatched. This CDR3 is built from 16 residues. Germline V lookup: CDR1 SGHDN, CDR2 FVKESK. In DNA, the CDR3 is TGTGCCAGCAGCCATACGGGACAGGGGGCCCGGGAGACCCAGTACTTC. Its translation: CASSHTGQGARETQYF.

The V and J genes are TRBV15 and TRBJ1-2; TRBD1 matches 7 bases. J was trimmed by 5 bases and V by 0 bases; bases with no gene match: 9. Germline lookup yields CDR1 LNHNV and CDR2 YYDKDF (reference sequence). The CDR3 has 16 amino acids. CDR3 DNA sequence: TGTGCCACCAGCAGAGAATACGGGACAGAGCTTTATGGCTACACCTTC. Its translation: CATSREYGTELYGYTF.

This chain joins TRBV5-6 and TRBJ2-2, with 7 bases fitting TRBD2. Unmatched junction bases numbered 5, after V lost 0 bases and J lost 6 bases. Germline assignment: CDR1 SGHDT and CDR2 YYEEEE. The CDR3 loop spans 15 amino acids. CDR3 DNA: TGTGCCAGCAGCTTGGGAACTAGCGATGCCGGGGAGCTGTTTTTT. This encodes CASSLGTSDAGELFF.

The V call is TRBV28, the J call TRBJ1-2; 9 bases agree with TRBD1. Losses at the gene ends were 8 bases for V and 4 bases for J; bases not matched to a gene: 11. Germline V gene lookup returns CDR1 MDHEN and CDR2 SYDVKM. The CDR3 loop spans 15 amino acids. The CDR3 DNA reads as TGTGCCAGCCGGGACAGGGAAGAGCCGGCCTATGGCTACACCTTC. This gives the protein CASRDREEPAYGYTF.

The chain employs TRBV9 and TRBJ1-3; D ambiguous. CDR3 length equals 16 residues. V was trimmed by 3 bases and J by 0 bases, leaving 13 bases between them. Germline V CDR1 and CDR2: SGDLS, YYNGEE. The CDR3, as DNA: TGTGCCAGCAGCGGAAGACACGCTCACTCTGGAAACACCATATATTTT. Translated, it gives CASSGRHAHSGNTIYF.

The V and J genes are TRBV25-1 and TRBJ1-1, with D maybe TRBD1 (6 bases). From germline, CDR1 is MGHDK and CDR2 SYGVNS. This CDR3 spans 14 amino acids. V lost 6 bases, J lost 2 bases, and 13 bases lay in between. CDR3 sequence (DNA): TGTGCCAGCAGGTGGGGCAGGGGAAACACTGAAGCTTTCTTT. Its translation: CASRWGRGNTEAFF.

This sequence joins TRBV20-1 and TRBJ2-4; no reliable D call. Between the trimmed V and J ends, which lost 3 bases and 5 bases, there was a span of 11 bases. The CDR3 totals 13 residues. The germline CDR1 and CDR2 sequences are DFQATT and SNEGSKA (reference sequence). CDR3: CSASSGGENIQYF. DNA of the CDR3: TGCAGTGCTAGTTCCGGTGGAGAAAACATTCAGTACTTC.

The rearrangement uses TRBV5-1 and TRBJ2-1; TRBD1 is a possible D gene (6 bases). V shed 4 bases and J shed 12 bases, with 17 bases lying between them. Germline loops: CDR1 SGHRS, CDR2 YFSETQ. The CDR3 runs 13 residues. The chain's CDR3 is CASSNRQDRSQFF. The CDR3 DNA reads as TGCGCCAGCAGCAACAGACAGGACCGCTCGCAGTTCTTC.

V is TRBV6-2 or TRBV6-3 and J is TRBJ1-1; 8 positions agree with TRBD1. J gave up 1 base and V 2 bases, and 6 bases lay outside the gene matches. Germline V gene data show CDR1 as MNHEY and CDR2 as SVGEGT. The CDR3 spans 16 residues. CDR3 amino acids: CASSYIGQGENTEAFF. CDR3 sequence (DNA): TGTGCCAGCAGTTACATCGGACAGGGAGAGAACACTGAAGCTTTCTTT.

Written as DNA, the CDR3 is TGTGCCAGTCTCTCTTCTGGGGGCTCGGGCTACACCTTC. This gives the protein CASLSSGGSGYTF. V is TRBV19 and J is TRBJ1-2, with a possible D match to TRBD1 (6 bases). CDR3 length: 13 residues. Germline CDR1 LNHDA, CDR2 SQIVND (reference sequence). Trimming pared 8 bases from V and 8 bases from J, leaving 18 bases between.

This clone has only a few counts. CDR3 DNA: TGTGCCAGCAGCTCGGACCCTCAGGGGTACAATGAGCAGTTCTTC. Translating gives CASSSDPQGYNEQFF. The rearrangement links TRBV7-9 to TRBJ2-1, with D possibly matching TRBD1 (6 bases). CDR3 length: 15 amino acids. Between the trimmed V and J ends, which lost 4 bases and 4 bases, there was a span of 14 bases. Germline assignment: CDR1 SEHNR and CDR2 FQNEAQ (reference sequence).

This clone was seen just once. The chain combines TRBV6-5 with TRBJ1-3, with D perhaps matching TRBD1 (6 bases). Trimming stripped 9 bases from V and 5 bases from J, with 20 bases between. This CDR3 comprises 15 residues. The germline V gene has CDR1 MNHEY and CDR2 SVGAGI. CDR3 DNA: TGTGCCAGTGCACAGGGAAAGGTGCGGAGAAACACCATATATTTT. Its protein product is CASAQGKVRRNTIYF.

This rearrangement joins TRBV11-2 to TRBJ2-1; no clear D. CDR1 and CDR2 from the germline V gene are SGHAT and FQNNGV. This CDR3 spans 14 amino acids. V lost 1 base and J lost 5, with 9 bases in between. In DNA form, the CDR3 reads TGTGCCAGCAGCTTAGCCCCGAACAACAATGAGCAGTTCTTC. Translating it yields CASSLAPNNNEQFF.

The chain employs TRBV6-5 and TRBJ1-6; TRBD1 aligns across 10 bases. CDR3 length equals 15 residues. The trim removed 7 bases at V and 5 bases at J, leaving 5 bases unmatched. Germline assignment: CDR1 MNHEY and CDR2 SVGAGI. This chain's CDR3 is CASKPGQGHNSPLHF. CDR3 nucleotide sequence: TGTGCCAGCAAGCCGGGACAGGGGCATAATTCACCCCTCCACTTT.

The chain couples TRBV18 to TRBJ2-3; 7 bases map to TRBD2. Germline V CDR1 and CDR2: KGHSH, LQKENI. This CDR3 is built from 14 residues. The ends lost 5 bases at V and 3 bases at J; junction bases unmatched: 5. The CDR3 DNA is TGTGCCAGCTCAGGGGCTAGCGGAACAGATACGCAGTATTTT. This codes for CASSGASGTDTQYF.

This clone was counted once. The CDR3 region has the DNA TGTGCCATCAGTGAATTAGGGACAGGGGTAAGGAACACTGAAGCTTTCTTT. Translating gives CAISELGTGVRNTEAFF. The J gene is TRBJ1-1, the V gene TRBV10-3, with TRBD1 matching 10 bases. This CDR3 contains 17 residues. Germline V CDR1 and CDR2: ENHRY, SYGVKD. Losses at the gene ends were 3 bases for V and 1 base for J; bases not matched to a gene: 8.

This clone was seen more than once but under ten times. The rearrangement links TRBV6-2 or TRBV6-3 to TRBJ2-3, with TRBD2 matching over 14 bases. CDR1 MNHEY and CDR2 SVGEGT come from the germline V gene. The CDR3 is 20 amino acids. The V and J ends lost 7 bases and 4 bases, in that order; junction bases with no gene match: 19. The CDR3, as DNA: TGTGCCAGCAACCCTCAAGCCGGGACTAGCGGGAGCTCTCTGGCAGATACGCAGTATTTT. Amino acid sequence: CASNPQAGTSGSSLADTQYF.

The chain combines TRBV24-1 with TRBJ2-1; 7 bases align to TRBD2. Germline assignment: CDR1 KGHDR and CDR2 SFDVKD. The CDR3 runs 15 residues. The ends lost 4 bases at V and 6 bases at J; junction bases unmatched: 8. CDR3 DNA sequence: TGTGCCACCAGTGACCCCGGGACTATTCCCAATGAGCAGTTCTTC. The encoded protein is CATSDPGTIPNEQFF.

The chain links TRBV28 to TRBJ2-5; the match to TRBD2 covers 7 bases. The CDR3 covers 16 residues. V shed 2 bases, J shed 4 bases, and the junction held 10 bases outside the gene matches. Per germline, CDR1 MDHEN and CDR2 SYDVKM. The chain's CDR3 is CASSLTIAGGGETQYF. The CDR3 DNA follows: TGTGCCAGCAGTTTAACAATAGCGGGTGGGGGAGAGACCCAGTACTTC.